This paragraph reports one TCR beta chain. Antigen: not known. This entry is derived from a study of T cell responses to AZD1222 COVID-19 vaccine. Study-level results: Researchers took repertoire samples only after the peak T cell response had come.

Clones were sequenced by immunoSEQ multiplex PCR, and TCRdb holds only the in-frame ones, with some missing. The repertoire consists of 120,000 or so clones, with around 85% occurring once and the leading ten covering around 6.2%. The CDR3 runs 12 residues. From germline, CDR1 is GTSNPN and CDR2 SVGIG (reference sequence). Sequencing was performed on peripheral blood, taken on day 0 of AZD1222 vaccination. This TCR derives from an adult in good health. The rearrangement uses TRBV30 and TRBJ1-3; no definite D call. Written as DNA, the CDR3 is TGTGCTATTATATACTCTGGAAACACCATATATTTT. Translation gives CAIIYSGNTIYF.